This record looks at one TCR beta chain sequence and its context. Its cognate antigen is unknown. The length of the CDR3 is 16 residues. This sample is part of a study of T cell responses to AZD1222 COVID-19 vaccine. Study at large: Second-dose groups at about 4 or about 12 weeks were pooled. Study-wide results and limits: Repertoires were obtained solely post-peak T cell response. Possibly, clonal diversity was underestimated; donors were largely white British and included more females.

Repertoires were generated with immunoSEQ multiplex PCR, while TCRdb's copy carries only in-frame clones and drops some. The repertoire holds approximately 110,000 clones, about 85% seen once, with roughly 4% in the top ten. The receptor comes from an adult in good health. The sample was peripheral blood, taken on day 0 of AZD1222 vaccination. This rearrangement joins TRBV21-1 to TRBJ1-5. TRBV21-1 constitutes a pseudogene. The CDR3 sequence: CASSKDGGGFNQPQHF. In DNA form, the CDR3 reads TGTGCCAGCAGCAAAGATGGGGGGGGTTTCAATCAGCCCCAGCATTTT.